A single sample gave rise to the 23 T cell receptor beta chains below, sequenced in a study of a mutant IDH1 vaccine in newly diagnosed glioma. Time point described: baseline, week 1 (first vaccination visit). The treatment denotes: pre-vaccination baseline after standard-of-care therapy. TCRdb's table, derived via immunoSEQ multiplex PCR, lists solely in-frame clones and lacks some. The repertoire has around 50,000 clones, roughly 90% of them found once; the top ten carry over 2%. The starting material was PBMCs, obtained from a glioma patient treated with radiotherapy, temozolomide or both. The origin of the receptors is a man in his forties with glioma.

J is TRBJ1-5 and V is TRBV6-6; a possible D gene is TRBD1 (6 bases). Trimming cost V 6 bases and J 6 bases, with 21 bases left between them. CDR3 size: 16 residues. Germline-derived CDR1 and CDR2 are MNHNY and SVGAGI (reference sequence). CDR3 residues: CASRAPEGGNLQPQHF. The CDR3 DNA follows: TGTGCCAGCAGGGCCCCCGAGGGGGGTAATCTTCAGCCCCAGCATTTT.

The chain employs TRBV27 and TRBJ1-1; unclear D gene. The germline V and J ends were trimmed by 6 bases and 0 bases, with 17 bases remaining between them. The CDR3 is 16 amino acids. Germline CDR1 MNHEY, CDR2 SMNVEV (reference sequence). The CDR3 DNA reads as TGTGCCAGCAGCCCACGTGTTGGGCGGGTGAACACTGAAGCTTTCTTT. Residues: CASSPRVGRVNTEAFF.

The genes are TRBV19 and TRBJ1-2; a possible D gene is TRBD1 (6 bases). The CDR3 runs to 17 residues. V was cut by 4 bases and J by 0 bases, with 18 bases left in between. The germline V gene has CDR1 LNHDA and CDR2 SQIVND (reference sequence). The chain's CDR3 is CASSTSPPTGSNYGYTF. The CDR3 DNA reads TGTGCCAGTAGTACCAGCCCTCCTACAGGGTCTAACTATGGCTACACCTTC.

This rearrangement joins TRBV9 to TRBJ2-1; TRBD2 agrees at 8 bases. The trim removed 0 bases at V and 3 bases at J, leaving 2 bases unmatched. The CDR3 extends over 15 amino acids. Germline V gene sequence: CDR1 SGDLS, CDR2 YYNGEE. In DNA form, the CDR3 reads TGTGCCAGCAGCGTAGCGGGAGGGGGCTACAATGAGCAGTTCTTC. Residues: CASSVAGGGYNEQFF.

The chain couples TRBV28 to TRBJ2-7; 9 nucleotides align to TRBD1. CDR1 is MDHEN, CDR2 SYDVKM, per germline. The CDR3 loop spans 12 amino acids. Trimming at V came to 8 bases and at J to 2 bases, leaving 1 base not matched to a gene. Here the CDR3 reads CASGTGPYEQYF. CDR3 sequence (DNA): TGTGCCAGCGGGACAGGGCCCTACGAGCAGTACTTC.

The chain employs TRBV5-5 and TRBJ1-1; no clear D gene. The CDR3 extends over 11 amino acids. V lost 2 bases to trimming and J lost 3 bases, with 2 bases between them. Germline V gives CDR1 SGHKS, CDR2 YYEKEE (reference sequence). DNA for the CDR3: TGTGCCAGCAGCTTTTACACTGAAGCTTTCTTT. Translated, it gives CASSFYTEAFF.

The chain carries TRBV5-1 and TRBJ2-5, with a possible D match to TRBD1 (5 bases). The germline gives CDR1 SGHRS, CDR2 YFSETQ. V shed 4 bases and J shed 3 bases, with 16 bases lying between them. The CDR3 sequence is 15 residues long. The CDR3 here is CASSSSPGLEETQYF. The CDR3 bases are TGCGCCAGCAGCAGCAGTCCAGGGTTGGAAGAGACCCAGTACTTC.

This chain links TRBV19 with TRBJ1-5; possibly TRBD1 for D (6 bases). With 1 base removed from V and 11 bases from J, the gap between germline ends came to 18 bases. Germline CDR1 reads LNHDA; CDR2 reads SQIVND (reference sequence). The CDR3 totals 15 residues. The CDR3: CASSIGVQGGSSQHF. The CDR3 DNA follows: TGTGCCAGTAGTATAGGTGTACAGGGCGGGAGTTCCCAGCATTTT. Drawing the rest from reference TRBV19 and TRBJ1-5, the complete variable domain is DGGITQSPKYLFRKEGQNVTLSCEQNLNHDAMYWYRQDPGQGLRLIYYSQIVNDFQKGDIAEGYSVSREKKESFPLTVTSAQKNPTAFYLCASSIGVQGGSSQHFGDGTRLSIL.

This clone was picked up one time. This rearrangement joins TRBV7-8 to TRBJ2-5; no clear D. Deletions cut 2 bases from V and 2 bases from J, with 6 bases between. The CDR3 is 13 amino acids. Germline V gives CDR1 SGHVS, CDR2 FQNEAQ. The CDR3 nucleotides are TGTGCCAGCAGCTTAACCCCTCAAGAGACCCAGTACTTC. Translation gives CASSLTPQETQYF.

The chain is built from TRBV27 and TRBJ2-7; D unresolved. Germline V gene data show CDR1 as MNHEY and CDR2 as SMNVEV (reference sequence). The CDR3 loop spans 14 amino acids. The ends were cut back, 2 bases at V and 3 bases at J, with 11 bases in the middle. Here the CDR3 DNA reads TGTGCCAGCAGTTTAAAGGGCGTTATCTACGAGCAGTACTTC. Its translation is CASSLKGVIYEQYF.

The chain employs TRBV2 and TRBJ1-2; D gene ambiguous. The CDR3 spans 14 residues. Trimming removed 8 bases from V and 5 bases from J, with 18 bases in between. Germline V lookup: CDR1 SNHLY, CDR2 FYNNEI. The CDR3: CASVGKIGGYGYTF. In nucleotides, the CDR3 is TGTGCCAGCGTAGGAAAGATCGGAGGTTATGGCTACACCTTC.

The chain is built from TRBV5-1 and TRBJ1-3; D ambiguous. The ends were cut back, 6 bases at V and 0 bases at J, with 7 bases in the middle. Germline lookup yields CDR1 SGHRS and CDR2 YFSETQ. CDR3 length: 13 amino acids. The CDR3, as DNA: TGCGCCAGCACCCTAAACTCTGGAAACACCATATATTTT. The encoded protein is CASTLNSGNTIYF. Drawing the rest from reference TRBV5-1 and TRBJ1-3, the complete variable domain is KAGVTQTPRYLIKTRGQQVTLSCSPISGHRSVSWYQQTPGQGLQFLFEYFSETQRNKGNFPGRFSGRQFSNSRSEMNVSTLELGDSALYLCASTLNSGNTIYFGEGSWLTVV.

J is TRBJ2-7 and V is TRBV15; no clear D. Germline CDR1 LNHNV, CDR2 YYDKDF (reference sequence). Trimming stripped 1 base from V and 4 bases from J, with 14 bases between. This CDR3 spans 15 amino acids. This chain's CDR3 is CATSRVKGALYEQYF. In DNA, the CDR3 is TGTGCCACCAGCAGAGTCAAGGGTGCCCTATACGAGCAGTACTTC. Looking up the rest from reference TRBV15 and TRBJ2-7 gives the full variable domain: DAMVIQNPRYQVTQFGKPVTLSCSQTLNHNVMYWYQQKSSQAPKLLFHYYDKDFNNEADTPDNFQSRRPNTSFCFLDIRSPGLGDTAMYLCATSRVKGALYEQYFGPGTRLTVT.

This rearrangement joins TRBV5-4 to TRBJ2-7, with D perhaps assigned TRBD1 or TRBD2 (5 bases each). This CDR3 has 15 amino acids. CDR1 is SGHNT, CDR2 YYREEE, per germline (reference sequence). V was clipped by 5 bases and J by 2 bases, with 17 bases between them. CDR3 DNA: TGTGCCAGCAGACCGACCGGGACCCCAACCTACGAGCAGTACTTC. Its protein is CASRPTGTPTYEQYF.

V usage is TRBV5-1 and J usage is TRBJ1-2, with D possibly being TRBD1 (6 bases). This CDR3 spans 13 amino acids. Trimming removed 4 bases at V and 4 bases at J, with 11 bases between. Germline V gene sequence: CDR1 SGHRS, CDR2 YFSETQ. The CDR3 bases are TGCGCCAGCAGCAGTGGGGGGGCCTATGGCTACACCTTC. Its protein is CASSSGGAYGYTF.

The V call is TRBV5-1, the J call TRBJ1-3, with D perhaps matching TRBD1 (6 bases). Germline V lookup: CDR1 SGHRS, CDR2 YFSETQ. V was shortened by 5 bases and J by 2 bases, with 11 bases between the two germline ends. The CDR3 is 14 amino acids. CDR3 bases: TGCGCCAGCAGACCACAGGGAGCTGGAAACACCATATATTTT. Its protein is CASRPQGAGNTIYF.

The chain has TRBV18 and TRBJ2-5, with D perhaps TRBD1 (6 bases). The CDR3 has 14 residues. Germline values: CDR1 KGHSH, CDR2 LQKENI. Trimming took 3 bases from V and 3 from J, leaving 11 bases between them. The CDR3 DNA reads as TGTGCCAGCTCACCTCCGGGACAAAAAGAGACCCAGTACTTC. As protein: CASSPPGQKETQYF.

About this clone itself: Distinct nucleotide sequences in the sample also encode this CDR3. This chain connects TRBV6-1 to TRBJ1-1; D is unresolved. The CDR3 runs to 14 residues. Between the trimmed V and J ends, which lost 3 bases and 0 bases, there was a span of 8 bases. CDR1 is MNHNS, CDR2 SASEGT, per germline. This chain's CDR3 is CASSEPGMNTEAFF. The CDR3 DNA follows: TGTGCCAGCAGTGAGCCGGGGATGAACACTGAAGCTTTCTTT.

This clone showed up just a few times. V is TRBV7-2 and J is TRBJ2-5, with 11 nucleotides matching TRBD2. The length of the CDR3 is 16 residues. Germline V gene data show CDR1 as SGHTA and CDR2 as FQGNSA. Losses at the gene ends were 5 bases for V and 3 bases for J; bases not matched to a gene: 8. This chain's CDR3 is CASSLSGLAEKETQYF. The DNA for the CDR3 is TGTGCCAGCAGCCTTTCGGGACTAGCGGAAAAAGAGACCCAGTACTTC.

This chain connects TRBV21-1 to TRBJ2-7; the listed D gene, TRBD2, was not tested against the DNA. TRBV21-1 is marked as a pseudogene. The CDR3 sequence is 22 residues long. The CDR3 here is CASSKNKPPVTLEGRNNYEQYF. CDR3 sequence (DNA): TGTGCCAGCAGCAAAAATAAGCCTCCCGTCACGCTGGAGGGGCGGAATAACTACGAGCAGTACTTC.

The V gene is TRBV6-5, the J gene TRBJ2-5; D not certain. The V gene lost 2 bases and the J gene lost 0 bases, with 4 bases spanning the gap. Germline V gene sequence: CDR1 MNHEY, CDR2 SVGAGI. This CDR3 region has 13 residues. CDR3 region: CASSYDYQETQYF. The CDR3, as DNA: TGTGCCAGCAGTTACGACTACCAAGAGACCCAGTACTTC.

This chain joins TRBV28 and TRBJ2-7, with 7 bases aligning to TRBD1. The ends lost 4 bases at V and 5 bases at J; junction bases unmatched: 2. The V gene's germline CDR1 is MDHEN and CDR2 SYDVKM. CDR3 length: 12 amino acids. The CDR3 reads CASSSRGHEQYF. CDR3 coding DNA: TGTGCCAGCAGTTCAAGGGGGCACGAGCAGTACTTC. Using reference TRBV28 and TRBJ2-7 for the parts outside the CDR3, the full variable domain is DVKVTQSSRYLVKRTGEKVFLECVQDMDHENMFWYRQDPGLGLRLIYFSYDVKMKEKGDIPEGYSVSREKKERFSLILESASTNQTSMYLCASSSRGHEQYFGPGTRLTVT.

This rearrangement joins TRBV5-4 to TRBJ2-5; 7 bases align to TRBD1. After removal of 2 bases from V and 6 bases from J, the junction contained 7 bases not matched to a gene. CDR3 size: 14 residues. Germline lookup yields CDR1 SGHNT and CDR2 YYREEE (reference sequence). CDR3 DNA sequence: TGTGCCAGCAGCTTCCGGGACAGTAGAAAGACCCAGTACTTC. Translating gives CASSFRDSRKTQYF. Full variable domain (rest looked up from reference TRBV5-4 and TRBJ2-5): ETGVTQSPTHLIKTRGQQVTLRCSSQSGHNTVSWYQQALGQGPQFIFQYYREEENGRGNFPPRFSGLQFPNYSSELNVNALELDDSALYLCASSFRDSRKTQYFGPGTRLLVL.